These 18 T cell receptor beta chains came from one sample sequenced in a study of T cell responses to AZD1222 COVID-19 vaccine. Produced via immunoSEQ multiplex PCR; TCRdb's table is partial and in-frame only. The table includes 95,000 to 110,000 clones, around nine tenths detected once. This specimen was peripheral blood, taken 28 days after the second AZD1222 dose. These receptor sequences come from an adult who received the AZD1222 COVID-19 vaccine.

The chain employs TRBV19 and TRBJ2-1, with TRBD2 matching 12 bases. The CDR3 runs to 18 residues. V dropped 9 bases and J dropped 7; count of bases not matched to a gene: 19. Germline CDR1 LNHDA, CDR2 SQIVND (reference sequence). CDR3 in DNA: TGTGCCAGCACGTTGAGACAGGGAAGGACTAGCGGGATTAATGAGCAGTTCTTC. This translates into CASTLRQGRTSGINEQFF.

This clone has a single count. The junction and the germline gene differ at one end; a read error may be behind it. The J gene is TRBJ1-3, the V gene TRBV18; 7 bases match TRBD1. Germline values: CDR1 KGHSH, CDR2 LQKENI. The CDR3 has 15 amino acids. CDR3 in amino acids: CASSPTTGAGNTIYF. The CDR3 region has the DNA TGTGCCAGTTCACCCACCACAGGGGCTGGAAACACCATATATTTT.

The chain has TRBV18 and TRBJ1-1; D unresolved. This CDR3 comprises 12 residues. V was clipped by 3 bases and J by 5 bases, with 7 bases between them. Germline CDR1 reads KGHSH; CDR2 reads LQKENI. CDR3 nucleotides: TGTGCCAGCTCACCCGTAGGGACTGAAGCTTTCTTT. Encoded protein: CASSPVGTEAFF.

The gene calls are TRBV10-3 and TRBJ2-5; D not resolved. The V gene lost 0 bases and the J gene lost 5 bases, with 10 bases spanning the gap. Germline loops: CDR1 ENHRY, CDR2 SYGVKD. The CDR3 runs 14 residues. CDR3 nucleotides: TGTGCCATCAGTGAGTCTGGGCAATGGGAGACCCAGTACTTC. Encoded protein: CAISESGQWETQYF.

The V call is TRBV5-4, the J call TRBJ2-1; D perhaps matches TRBD2 (7 bases). The length of the CDR3 is 13 residues. CDR1 SGHNT and CDR2 YYREEE come from the germline V gene (reference sequence). V was shortened by 4 bases and J by 7 bases, with 12 bases between the two germline ends. CDR3 region: CASSRGGGNEQFF. For the CDR3, the DNA is TGTGCCAGCAGCAGAGGGGGGGGAAATGAGCAGTTCTTC. Variable domain in full (rest from reference TRBV5-4 and TRBJ2-1): ETGVTQSPTHLIKTRGQQVTLRCSSQSGHNTVSWYQQALGQGPQFIFQYYREEENGRGNFPPRFSGLQFPNYSSELNVNALELDDSALYLCASSRGGGNEQFFGPGTRLTVL.

This clone was recorded only once. The chain is built from TRBV28 and TRBJ2-6; 9 bases are a match to TRBD1. CDR1 and CDR2 (germline): MDHEN, SYDVKM. The CDR3 spans 17 residues. The V and J ends lost 2 bases and 0 bases, in that order; junction bases with no gene match: 2. The CDR3, as DNA: TGTGCCAGCAGTTTAGGGACAGGGTACTCTGGGGCCAACGTCCTGACTTTC. It is translated as CASSLGTGYSGANVLTF.

This chain links TRBV5-1 with TRBJ2-3, with TRBD1 identical over 9 bases. Germline CDR1 is SGHRS and CDR2 is YFSETQ. CDR3 length: 15 amino acids. V lost 1 base, J lost 4 bases, and 4 bases stayed unmatched. CDR3: CASSLTGQGPDTQYF. For the CDR3, the DNA is TGCGCCAGCAGCTTGACGGGACAGGGACCAGATACGCAGTATTTT.

The CDR3 sequence: CASSLLSEQEAFF. As DNA, the CDR3 is TGCGCCAGCAGCCTCCTTAGCGAGCAAGAAGCTTTCTTT. The rearrangement links TRBV4-1 to TRBJ1-1; D call uncertain. This CDR3 has 13 residues. Trimming left V 4 bases short and J 8 bases short, with 14 bases between. Germline assignment: CDR1 MGHRA and CDR2 YSYEKL.

The gene calls are TRBV14 and TRBJ1-5; D uncertain. The CDR3 runs 13 residues. V gave up 1 base and J gave up 6 bases, with 7 bases separating them. The V gene's germline CDR1 is SGHDN and CDR2 FVKESK. The CDR3 loop is CASSQGLGQPQHF. CDR3 DNA sequence: TGTGCCAGCAGCCAAGGTCTGGGTCAGCCCCAGCATTTT. The entire variable domain, with the rest obtained from reference TRBV14 and TRBJ1-5, is as follows: EAGVTQFPSHSVIEKGQTVTLRCDPISGHDNLYWYRRVMGKEIKFLLHFVKESKQDESGMPNNRFLAERTGGTYSTLKVQPAELEDSGVYFCASSQGLGQPQHFGDGTRLSIL.

This clone occurred once. The rearrangement joins TRBV10-3 to TRBJ1-4, with TRBD1 identical over 8 bases. This CDR3 has 16 residues. Per germline, CDR1 ENHRY and CDR2 SYGVKD. The junction had 11 bases not matched to a gene; V was cut back by 6 bases and J by 5 bases. In DNA, the CDR3 is TGTGCCATCAGGGACCCAGGACAGGGAAGGAATGAAAAACTGTTTTTT. It yields the protein CAIRDPGQGRNEKLFF.

CDR3 residues: CASSEGSGGATDTQYF. CDR3 DNA: TGTGCCAGCAGTGAAGGCAGCGGGGGGGCCACAGATACGCAGTATTTT. The chain combines TRBV6-4 with TRBJ2-3; 10 bases are shared with TRBD2. From germline, CDR1 is MRHNA and CDR2 SNTAGT. The junction had 5 bases not matched to a gene; V was cut back by 3 bases and J by 2 bases. This CDR3 comprises 16 residues.

This clone was counted between two and nine times. The rearrangement uses TRBV4-1 and TRBJ2-3; TRBD2 aligns across 8 bases. Germline trimming cut 4 bases from V and 3 bases from J; bases unmatched to any gene: 12. The CDR3 contains 17 residues. Germline CDR1 reads MGHRA; CDR2 reads YSYEKL. The CDR3 bases are TGCGCCAGCAGCCGTGCCTTCCCCAGCGGGAGTACAGATACGCAGTATTTT. This encodes CASSRAFPSGSTDTQYF.

This clone was seen only once. V gene TRBV18 combines with J gene TRBJ1-3; the D is unclear. V was shortened by 3 bases and J by 2 bases, with 5 bases between the two germline ends. The CDR3 loop spans 13 amino acids. CDR1 KGHSH and CDR2 LQKENI come from the germline V gene. In nucleotides, the CDR3 is TGTGCCAGCTCACCGCAGACTGGAAACACCATATATTTT. This gives the protein CASSPQTGNTIYF. The whole variable domain, filled in from reference TRBV18 and TRBJ1-3, reads NAGVMQNPRHLVRRRGQEARLRCSPMKGHSHVYWYRQLPEEGLKFMVYLQKENIIDESGMPKERFSAEFPKEGPSILRIQQVVRGDSAAYFCASSPQTGNTIYFGEGSWLTVV.

The genes are TRBV19 and TRBJ1-6; possible D gene TRBD1, 5 bases. V lost 8 bases and J lost 7, with 9 bases in between. The length of the CDR3 is 12 residues. Germline-derived CDR1 and CDR2 are LNHDA and SQIVND (reference sequence). CDR3 residues: CASSDRNSPLHF. The CDR3 DNA reads TGTGCCAGTTCAGACAGAAATTCACCCCTCCACTTT.

V and J are TRBV5-1 and TRBJ2-7; D tentatively fits TRBD1 or TRBD2 (5 bases each). V shed 4 bases and J shed 0 bases, with 8 bases lying between them. Germline values: CDR1 SGHRS, CDR2 YFSETQ. The CDR3 is 13 residues long. CDR3 sequence (DNA): TGCGCCAGCAGCCGGGACCTCTCCTACGAGCAGTACTTC. This gives the protein CASSRDLSYEQYF.

The chain links TRBV15 to TRBJ1-5; possible D gene TRBD1, 5 bases. The germline CDR1 and CDR2 sequences are LNHNV and YYDKDF (reference sequence). The CDR3 runs 16 residues. V lost 0 bases to trimming and J lost 4 bases, with 13 bases between them. CDR3 sequence: CATSRDRSGGNQPQHF. In nucleotides, the CDR3 is TGTGCCACCAGCAGAGATCGATCCGGGGGAAATCAGCCCCAGCATTTT.

In its sample, this clone was seen once. The genes are TRBV6-2 or TRBV6-3 and TRBJ2-2, with 7 positions matching TRBD2. This CDR3 is built from 16 residues. V shed 3 bases, J shed 6 bases, and the junction held 10 bases outside the gene matches. From germline, CDR1 is MNHEY and CDR2 SVGEGT. CDR3 nucleotide sequence: TGTGCCAGCAGTTATTTTCGGACTAGTCGTCCCGGGGAGCTGTTTTTT. Translation: CASSYFRTSRPGELFF.

This clone was counted only a few times. Here the CDR3 DNA reads TGTGCCACCAGTGATACGACAGAGAGGGAGCAGTACTTC. Its translation: CATSDTTEREQYF. The chain is built from TRBV24-1 and TRBJ2-7; D might be TRBD1 (5 bases). The CDR3 has 13 residues. The V gene lost 3 bases and the J gene lost 7 bases, with 12 bases spanning the gap. CDR1 is KGHDR, CDR2 SFDVKD, per germline.